These T cell receptor beta chains were read from a single sample in a study of cytomegalovirus exposure and HLA in healthy donors. The table came from immunoSEQ multiplex PCR; TCRdb's copy has only in-frame clones and leaves some out. The sample includes more than 130,000 clones, 80% to 90% seen only once; the top ten take just under 8%. Material for sequencing was PBMCs. The receptors were sampled from a woman between 18 and 29 years old in good health and CMV-seropositive. Both conserved end residues are part of each CDR3. Each record gives: clone size, V gene, D gene, J gene, CDR3 DNA, CDR3 protein. D genes are given only for firm matches. A row's size may be missing; if present it is once, few, many or a size class.

abundance: NA
v_gene: TRBV7-2
d_gene: TRBD2
j_gene: TRBJ2-1
CDR3nt: TGTGCCAGCAGCCCGCGGGGGACCTCCTACAATGAGCAGTTCTTC
CDR3aa: CASSPRGTSYNEQFF

abundance: NA
v_gene: TRBV5-1
d_gene: NA
j_gene: TRBJ2-3
CDR3nt: TGCGCCAGCAACCTCATAGACGGGACAACAGATACGCAGTATTTT
CDR3aa: CASNLIDGTTDTQYF

abundance: NA
v_gene: TRBV7-8
d_gene: TRBD1
j_gene: TRBJ1-2
CDR3nt: TGTGCCAGCAGAAGGGACAGGGGGCGACTTAACTATGGCTACACCTTC
CDR3aa: CASRRDRGRLNYGYTF

abundance: once
v_gene: TRBV7-9
d_gene: NA
j_gene: TRBJ2-7
CDR3nt: TGTGCCAGCAGCCCAGGGCCCTCCTACGAGCAGTACTTC
CDR3aa: CASSPGPSYEQYF

abundance: NA
v_gene: TRBV7-2
d_gene: TRBD2
j_gene: TRBJ2-1
CDR3nt: TGTGCCAGCAGCTCCCCGGGACTAGCCTATGAGCAGTTCTTC
CDR3aa: CASSSPGLAYEQFF

abundance: NA
v_gene: TRBV27
d_gene: NA
j_gene: TRBJ1-6
CDR3nt: TGTGCCAGCAGAAACATCAGGGTCCAGGATTCACCCCTCCACTTT
CDR3aa: CASRNIRVQDSPLHF

abundance: NA
v_gene: TRBV2
d_gene: NA
j_gene: TRBJ2-1
CDR3nt: TGTGCCAGCAAGAAGGGGTGGGATGAGCAGTTCTTC
CDR3aa: CASKKGWDEQFF

abundance: NA
v_gene: TRBV27
d_gene: TRBD1
j_gene: TRBJ1-1
CDR3nt: TGTGCCAGCAGGCAACGGACAGGATGGGGCAACACTGAAGCTTTCTTT
CDR3aa: CASRQRTGWGNTEAFF

abundance: few
v_gene: TRBV19
d_gene: NA
j_gene: TRBJ2-7
CDR3nt: TGTGCCAGTAGTGGGAGGACCGTCTCCTACGAGCAGTACTTC
CDR3aa: CASSGRTVSYEQYF

abundance: once
v_gene: TRBV13
d_gene: NA
j_gene: TRBJ1-6
CDR3nt: TGTGCCAGCAGCTTCGCGGGGGCTGGGGGTAATTCACCCCTCCACTTT
CDR3aa: CASSFAGAGGNSPLHF

abundance: NA
v_gene: TRBV18
d_gene: NA
j_gene: TRBJ1-5
CDR3nt: TGTGCCAGCTCACCGGGAGCGAATCAGCCCCAGCATTTT
CDR3aa: CASSPGANQPQHF

abundance: NA
v_gene: TRBV2
d_gene: TRBD1
j_gene: TRBJ1-6
CDR3nt: TGTGCCAGCAGTTCCGGGACAGGGCATTCACCCCTCCACTTT
CDR3aa: CASSSGTGHSPLHF

abundance: NA
v_gene: TRBV14
d_gene: NA
j_gene: TRBJ2-2
CDR3nt: TGTGCCAGCAGCCAAGAATGGCCCGGGGAGCTGTTTTTT
CDR3aa: CASSQEWPGELFF

abundance: NA
v_gene: TRBV5-6
d_gene: NA
j_gene: TRBJ2-7
CDR3nt: TGTGCCAGCAGCTTGGGTACCTACGAGCAGTACTTC
CDR3aa: CASSLGTYEQYF

abundance: NA
v_gene: TRBV29-1
d_gene: TRBD1
j_gene: TRBJ2-6
CDR3nt: TGCAGCGTTGAAAGGGTACGGCAGGGGGCCTTACCCAACACCGGGGCCAACGTCCTGACTTTC
CDR3aa: CSVERVRQGALPNTGANVLTF

abundance: once
v_gene: TRBV30
d_gene: NA
j_gene: TRBJ2-7
CDR3nt: TGTGCCTGGACCAGCTCCTACGAGCAGTACTTC
CDR3aa: CAWTSSYEQYF

abundance: NA
v_gene: TRBV14
d_gene: TRBD1
j_gene: TRBJ1-2
CDR3nt: TGTGCCAGCAGCCCGACAGGGCTCTATGGCTACACCTTC
CDR3aa: CASSPTGLYGYTF